The 5 T cell receptor beta chains below were found in one sample sequenced in a study of TET2 disruption in CD19-targeted CAR T cells. Noted treatment: autologous CTL019 cells: CD19 CAR with 4-1BB and CD3 zeta domains. The table came from immunoSEQ multiplex PCR; TCRdb's copy has only in-frame clones and leaves some out. Here the sample table reports 25,000 or so clones. These receptors have no known antigen. The specimen comprised CD8- CAR+ T cells sorted from cultured blood T cells, sampled for CD19 CAR T cell therapy. Subset of the sample: CD8-negative CAR-positive T cells from the infusion product. The source of these receptors is a man between 65 and 85 years old with chronic lymphocytic leukemia.

Comments on this clone: The observed sequence ends 3 residues before the CDR3 terminus, with the missing tail filled in from the germline J gene. The chain carries TRBV7-6 and TRBJ1-2; 8 bases match TRBD1. This CDR3 has 14 amino acids. Looked up from germline, CDR1 is SGHVS and CDR2 is FNYEAQ. Unmatched junction bases numbered 4, after V lost 1 base and J lost 6 bases. The covered CDR3 bases are TGTGCCAGCAGCTTAGGGGCGACAGGGGATGGC. It codes for CASSLGATGDG. The full CDR3 protein reads CASSLGATGDGYTF.

With regard to this clone: The sequence runs out 3 residues before the end of the CDR3; the remainder is reconstructed from the germline J gene. J is TRBJ2-7 and V is TRBV14; 7 bases map to TRBD1. The CDR3 runs to 16 residues. Losses at the gene ends were 1 base for V and 0 bases for J; bases not matched to a gene: 6. The germline gives CDR1 SGHDN, CDR2 FVKESK. The CDR3 is CASSQASTGSSYEQYF. The CDR3 bases that were read are TGTGCCAGCAGCCAAGCTTCGACAGGGAGCTCCTACGAG. Together with reference TRBV14 and TRBJ2-7, the CDR3 gives the full variable domain: EAGVTQFPSHSVIEKGQTVTLRCDPISGHDNLYWYRRVMGKEIKFLLHFVKESKQDESGMPNNRFLAERTGGTYSTLKVQPAELEDSGVYFCASSQASTGSSYEQYFGPGTRLTVT.

Of note for this clone: The CDR3 end falls 3 residues outside the read, so it is completed with the germline J gene. The V gene is TRBV20-1, the J gene TRBJ2-3; 11 bases are a match to TRBD2. Germline loops: CDR1 DFQATT, CDR2 SNEGSKA (reference sequence). J lost 6 bases, V lost 5 bases, and 7 bases had no gene match. The CDR3 loop spans 14 amino acids. CDR3 sequence reads: CSASRPSGGDTQYF. The sequenced CDR3 bases are TGCAGTGCTTCTAGGCCTAGCGGGGGGGATACG.

The part of the CDR3 DNA that was read is TGTGCCAGCAGTGAAGGGGGTTGGGGGGGT. Its translation is CASSEGGWGG. The complete CDR3 sequence is CASSEGGWGGQYF. The chain joins TRBV6-1 to TRBJ2-4, with TRBD2 matching 7 bases. Sequencing ends 3 residues short of the CDR3 end; the germline J gene provides the rest. The CDR3 contains 13 residues. Germline assignment: CDR1 MNHNS and CDR2 SASEGT.

Notes on this clone: The CDR3 end is not reached by the read, which stops 3 residues before it; the germline J gene fills it in. V usage is TRBV2 and J usage is TRBJ1-4; D unresolved. CDR1 and CDR2 from the germline V gene are SNHLY and FYNNEI. The CDR3 runs to 13 residues. The CDR3 loop is CASSDRVFIKLFF. The covered CDR3 bases are TGTGCCAGCAGTGATAGGGTTTTCATCAAA.